This T cell receptor (beta chain) was identified during a study of blood T cells in healthy people across ages. Regarding the study as a whole: Expanded clonotype changes were possibly confounded by unknown donor CMV status.

V was clipped by 0 bases and J by 2 bases, with 10 bases between them. The CDR3 runs 14 residues. Germline CDR1 is DFQATT and CDR2 is SNEGSKA (reference sequence). Each sample yielded at least 6 million isolated PBMCs. Notes on this clonotype: As yet, its antigen is unknown.

The authors ran a second PCR of roughly 7 to 11 cycles using a sample-barcoded 5' primer and a J-beta primer mix. Through a template-switch adaptor with 12 random nucleotides, each cDNA molecule received a tag. Each CDR3 protein is one row after TCRdb ran MiXCR on the 5' RACE reads. This sample yields approximately 1,000,000 distinct CDR3 sequences, of which more than 40% are seen a single time; about 20% belongs to the top ten. The origin of this receptor is an older woman in good health. J is TRBJ1-2 and V is TRBV20-1, with TRBD1 as a possible D gene (5 bases). The specimen sequenced was blood. Written as DNA, the CDR3 is TGCAGTGCTAGAGAGCAATGGGGGAACTATGGCTACACCTTC. Translation gives CSAREQWGNYGYTF.